The text below deals with one T cell receptor (beta chain). Its antigen is unidentified. Cultured CD4+ T-cell DNA underwent Oncomine TCR Beta short-read sequencing. MiXCR was run by TCRdb on the PCR reads, yielding one entry per CDR3 protein. The profile covers 4,900 or so distinct CDR3 sequences, with 25% to 35% appearing a single time and about 30% taken by the ten largest. The ends were cut back, 5 bases at V and 5 bases at J, with 3 bases in the middle. This CDR3 is built from 11 residues. The data are from a study of vaccination and CD4 T cells after COVID-19. Background on the study: No peptide, an HIV-1 Nef pool, or a CEFX pool was what each control culture received.

Regarding the study as a whole: The appearance of a median approximately 85% of reactive clones in convalescent patients occurred only post-vaccination.

This sample's treatment: roughly 10-day PBMC culture with coronavirus spike peptide pools or control peptides (ViraFEST assay). Before the COVID-19 pandemic (2011-2018), CD4+ T cells were obtained from the unexposed donor. Expanded clonotypes were found by TCR sequencing after peptide-pool stimulation (ViraFEST). Wells that each held around 2.1 million PBMCs were cultured with 7.5 to 10 IU/ml IL-2 and approximately 10 ug/ml peptide pools. The rearrangement links TRBV12-3 or TRBV12-4 to TRBJ2-2; D not certain. Input material: CD4+ T cells from blood, cultured in vitro. The TCR comes from a human donor in good health. The CDR3 sequence is CASSRTGELFF. The CDR3, as DNA: TGTGCCAGCAGTAGAACCGGGGAGCTGTTTTTT.